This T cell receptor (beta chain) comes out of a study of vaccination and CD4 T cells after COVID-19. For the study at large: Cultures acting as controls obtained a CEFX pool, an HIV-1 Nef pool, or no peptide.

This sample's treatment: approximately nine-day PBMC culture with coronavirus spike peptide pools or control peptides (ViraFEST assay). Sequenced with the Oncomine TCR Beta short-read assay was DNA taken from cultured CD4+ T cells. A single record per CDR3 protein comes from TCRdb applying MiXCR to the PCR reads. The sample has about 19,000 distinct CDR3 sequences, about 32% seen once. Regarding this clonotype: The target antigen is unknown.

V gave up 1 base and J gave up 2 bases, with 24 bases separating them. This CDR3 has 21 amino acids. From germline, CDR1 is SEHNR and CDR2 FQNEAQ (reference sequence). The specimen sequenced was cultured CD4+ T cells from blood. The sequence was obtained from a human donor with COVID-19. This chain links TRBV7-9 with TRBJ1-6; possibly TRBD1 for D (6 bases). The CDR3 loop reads CASSLGVQGTPRRTYNSPLHF. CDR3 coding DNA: TGTGCCAGCAGCTTAGGAGTCCAGGGGACCCCACGAAGAACCTATAATTCACCCCTCCACTTT.